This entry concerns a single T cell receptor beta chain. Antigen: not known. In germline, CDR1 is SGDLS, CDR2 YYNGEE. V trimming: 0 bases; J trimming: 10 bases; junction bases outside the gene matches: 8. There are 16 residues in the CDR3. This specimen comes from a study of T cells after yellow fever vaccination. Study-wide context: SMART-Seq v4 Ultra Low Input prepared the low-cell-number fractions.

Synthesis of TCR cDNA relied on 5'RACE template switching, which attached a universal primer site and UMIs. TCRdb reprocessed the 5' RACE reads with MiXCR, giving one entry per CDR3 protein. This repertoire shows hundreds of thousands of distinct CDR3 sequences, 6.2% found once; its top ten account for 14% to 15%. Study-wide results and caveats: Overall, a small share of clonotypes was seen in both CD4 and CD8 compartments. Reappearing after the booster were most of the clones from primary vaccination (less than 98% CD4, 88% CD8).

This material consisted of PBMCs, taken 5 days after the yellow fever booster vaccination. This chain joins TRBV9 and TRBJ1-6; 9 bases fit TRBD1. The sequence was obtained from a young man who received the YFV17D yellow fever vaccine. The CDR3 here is CASSVAPGTGKSPLHF. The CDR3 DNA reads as TGTGCCAGCAGCGTAGCGCCCGGGACAGGGAAATCACCCCTCCACTTT.